This TCR beta chain was obtained from a study of cytomegalovirus exposure and HLA in healthy donors. The PCR contained 60 Vbeta and 13 Jbeta primers. Assay: immunoSEQ multiplex PCR; the TCRdb copy retains only in-frame clones and omits some. The sample has over 150,000 clones, around 79% seen once; the top ten hold 7% to 9%. The CDR3 covers 13 residues. CDR1 is MNHEY and CDR2 is SVGAGI in the germline V gene. V was trimmed by 5 bases and J by 5 bases, leaving 12 bases between them. This clonotype was obtained from a male donor in good health and CMV-seropositive. This chain connects TRBV6-5 to TRBJ1-1; D possibly corresponds to TRBD1 (6 bases). Sequenced material: PBMCs. In DNA form, the CDR3 reads TGTGCCAGCAGTCGCGACAGGACTACTGAAGCTTTCTTT. Its protein is CASSRDRTTEAFF.